These 3 T cell receptor beta chains were sequenced from one sample in a study of blood T cells in healthy people across ages. The authors ran a second PCR of roughly 6 to 12 cycles using a sample-barcoded 5' primer and a J-beta primer mix. TCRdb re-analysed the 5' RACE reads in MiXCR, keeping a single row per CDR3 protein. The table shows roughly 1 million distinct CDR3 sequences, with less than 25% occurring only once. These data also featured in a second study, about T cells of mothers and their children.

Sequenced input: blood. All receptors come from a girl aged 2 to 10 in good health.

This clonotype has only a few counts. The chain couples TRBV3-1 to TRBJ2-1, with TRBD2 identical over 7 bases. J lost 7 bases, V lost 1 base, and 10 bases had no gene match. Germline V gene sequence: CDR1 LGHDT, CDR2 YNNKEL (reference sequence). The CDR3 is 16 residues long. CDR3 loop: CASSQAGGDPGNEQFF. For the CDR3, the DNA is TGTGCCAGCAGCCAAGCGGGGGGAGATCCAGGGAATGAGCAGTTCTTC.

A word on this clonotype: Germline and junction disagree at one end, which may indicate a read error. The chain recombines TRBV4-3 with TRBJ2-7, with 8 bases aligning to TRBD2. Germline assignment: CDR1 LGHNA and CDR2 YSLEER. The CDR3 sequence is 15 residues long. Here the CDR3 reads CTSSQASGGPYEQYF. CDR3 bases: TGCACCAGCAGCCAAGCAAGCGGGGGCCCCTACGAGCAGTACTTC.

The gene calls are TRBV27 and TRBJ2-7; D may be TRBD1 (6 bases). Germline CDR1 and CDR2: MNHEY and SMNVEV (reference sequence). The CDR3 is 12 residues long. Trimming took off 6 bases at V and 6 bases at J, with 12 bases between the two ends. CDR3 coding DNA: TGTGCCAGCAGCATTCAGGGGTCCGAGCAGTACTTC. Residues: CASSIQGSEQYF.